This T cell receptor (beta chain) derives from a study of cytomegalovirus exposure and HLA in healthy donors. Study summary: Early release data held some 80 million unique TCRs from HLA-typed donors.

Germline CDR1 reads SQVTM; CDR2 reads ANQGSEA. The CDR3 contains 13 residues. Trimming shortened V by 7 bases and J by 4 bases, and 17 bases separated the two germline ends. Overall study findings and caveats: Productive rates of about 90% or about 30% were seen for most TCR beta V segments in an earlier analysis.

13 Jbeta primers and 60 Vbeta primers were used for the PCR. Per the original data handling: Per a later analysis, the number of unique TCR beta chains was some 80 million, of which about 11 million were shared. TCRdb keeps only in-frame clones here, not all; method: immunoSEQ multiplex PCR. V, J and clone size are those of that table, while D and trimming were read from the DNA. The data contain 150,000 to 200,000 clones, about four fifths of them singletons. Comments on this clone: Its antigen is not identified.

Sequencing was carried out using PBMCs. The clonotype comes from a woman between 18 and 30 years old in good health and CMV-seronegative. This chain connects TRBV29-1 to TRBJ2-7; TRBD1 is a possible D gene (6 bases). CDR3 DNA sequence: TGCAGCGCACAGGGAGACAATAGGTACGAGCAGTACTTC. This encodes CSAQGDNRYEQYF.